This T cell receptor (beta chain) derives from a study of Graves' ophthalmopathy and Graves' hyperthyroidism. Study in general: No treatment had been given when peripheral blood was collected at initial diagnosis. Notes on the study in general: As the model predicted ophthalmopathy progression, it achieved a sensitivity of 55% to 71% and a specificity of 72% to 80%.

RNA served as the template for amplifying TCR beta CDR3 regions. An opening RT-PCR round employed HTBI primers and preceded a second-round multiplex PCR. TCRdb processed the multiplex PCR reads anew with MiXCR; each CDR3 protein has one entry. The repertoire holds 300,000 to 400,000 distinct CDR3 sequences, with 15% to 20% as singletons. The CDR3 contains 13 residues. Germline CDR1 is KGHDR and CDR2 is SFDVKD. Trimming shortened V by 1 base and J by 4 bases, and 7 bases separated the two germline ends. This clonotype was picked up many times. Antigen: not known. Moderate-to-severe activity, CAS ≥3, NOSPECS ≥4 and a duration under 3 months were seen in donors with ophthalmopathy. Lactation, pregnancy, uncontrolled infections and other autoimmune diseases were all grounds for excluding patients.

The chain employs TRBV24-1 and TRBJ2-7, with D unresolved. The source material was peripheral blood. This clonotype originated in an adult man with Graves' ophthalmopathy. DNA of the CDR3: TGTGCCACCAGTGATTTAGTAGGGTACGAGCAGTACTTC. Translated: CATSDLVGYEQYF.